This T cell receptor (beta chain) was obtained from a study of blood T cell repertoires in COVID-19. Method: immunoSEQ multiplex PCR; TCRdb's copy keeps in-frame clones and lacks some. In the table there are about 300,000 clones, about 90% of which are singletons. Within the 2 weeks before study entry, each person in the exposed group met a COVID-19 case. The sequenced sample consisted of PBMCs or T cells enriched from blood (not recorded which). The origin of this receptor is a woman between 50 and 59 years old who had been exposed to COVID-19.

The CDR3 DNA reads as TGTGCCAGCAGCCCACCCACAGGGGGCCCCAACTACAATGAGCAGTTCTTC. Its protein product is CASSPPTGGPNYNEQFF. The chain joins TRBV7-2 to TRBJ2-1; the match to TRBD1 covers 9 bases. The CDR3 loop spans 17 amino acids. Germline CDR1 SGHTA, CDR2 FQGNSA. The V segment lost 5 bases and the J segment 3 bases; nucleotides outside the gene matches: 11.